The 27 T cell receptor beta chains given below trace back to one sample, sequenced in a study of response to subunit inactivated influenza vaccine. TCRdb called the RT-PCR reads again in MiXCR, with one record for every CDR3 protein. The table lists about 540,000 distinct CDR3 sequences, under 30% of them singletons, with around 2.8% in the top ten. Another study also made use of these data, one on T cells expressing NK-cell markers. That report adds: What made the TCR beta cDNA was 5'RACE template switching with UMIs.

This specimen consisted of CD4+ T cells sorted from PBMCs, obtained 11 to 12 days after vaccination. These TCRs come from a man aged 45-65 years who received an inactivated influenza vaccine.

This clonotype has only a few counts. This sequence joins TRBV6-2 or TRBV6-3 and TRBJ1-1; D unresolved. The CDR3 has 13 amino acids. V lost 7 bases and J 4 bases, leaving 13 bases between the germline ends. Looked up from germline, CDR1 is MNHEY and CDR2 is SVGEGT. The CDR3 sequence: CASIEDGTTEAFF. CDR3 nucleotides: TGTGCCAGCATCGAAGATGGTACCACTGAAGCTTTCTTT.

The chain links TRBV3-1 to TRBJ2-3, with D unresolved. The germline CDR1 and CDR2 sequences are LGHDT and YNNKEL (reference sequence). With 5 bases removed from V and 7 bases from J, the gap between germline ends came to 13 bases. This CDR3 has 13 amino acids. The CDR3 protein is CASSKKGVNTQYF. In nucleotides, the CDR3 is TGTGCCAGCAGCAAGAAAGGCGTGAATACGCAGTATTTT.

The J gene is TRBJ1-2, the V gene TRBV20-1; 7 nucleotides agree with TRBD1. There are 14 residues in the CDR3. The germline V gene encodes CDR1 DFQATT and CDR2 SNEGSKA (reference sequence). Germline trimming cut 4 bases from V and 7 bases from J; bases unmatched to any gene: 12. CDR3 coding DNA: TGCAGTGCTAAGACAGGGAACACACCTGGTGGCTACACCTTC. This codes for CSAKTGNTPGGYTF.

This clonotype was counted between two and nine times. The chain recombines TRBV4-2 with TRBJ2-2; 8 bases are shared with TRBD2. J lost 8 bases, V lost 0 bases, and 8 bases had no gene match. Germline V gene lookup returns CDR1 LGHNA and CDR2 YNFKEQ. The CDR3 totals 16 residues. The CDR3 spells CASSQDGRGRPGELFF. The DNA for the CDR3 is TGTGCCAGCAGCCAAGATGGACGCGGGAGGCCGGGGGAGCTGTTTTTT.

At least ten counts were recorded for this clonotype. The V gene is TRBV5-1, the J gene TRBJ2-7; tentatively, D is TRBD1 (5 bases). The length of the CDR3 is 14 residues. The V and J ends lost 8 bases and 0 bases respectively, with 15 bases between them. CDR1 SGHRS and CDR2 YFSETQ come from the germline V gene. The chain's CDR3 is CASLGRTPSYEQYF. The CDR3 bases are TGCGCCAGTTTGGGGCGGACACCCTCCTACGAGCAGTACTTC. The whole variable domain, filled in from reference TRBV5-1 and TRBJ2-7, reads KAGVTQTPRYLIKTRGQQVTLSCSPISGHRSVSWYQQTPGQGLQFLFEYFSETQRNKGNFPGRFSGRQFSNSRSEMNVSTLELGDSALYLCASLGRTPSYEQYFGPGTRLTVT.

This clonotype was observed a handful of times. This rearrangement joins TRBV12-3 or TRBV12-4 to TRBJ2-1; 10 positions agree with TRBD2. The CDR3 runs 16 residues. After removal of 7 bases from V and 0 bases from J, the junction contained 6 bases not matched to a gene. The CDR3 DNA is TGTGCCAGCACCGGGACTAGCGCGAGCTCCTACAATGAGCAGTTCTTC. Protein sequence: CASTGTSASSYNEQFF.

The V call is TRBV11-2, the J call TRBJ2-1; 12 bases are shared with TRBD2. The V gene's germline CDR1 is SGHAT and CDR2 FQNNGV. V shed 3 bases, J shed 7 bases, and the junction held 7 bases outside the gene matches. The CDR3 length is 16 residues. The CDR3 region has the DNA TGTGCCAGCAGCTTCACACTAGCGGGGGGACCTAATGAGCAGTTCTTC. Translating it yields CASSFTLAGGPNEQFF.

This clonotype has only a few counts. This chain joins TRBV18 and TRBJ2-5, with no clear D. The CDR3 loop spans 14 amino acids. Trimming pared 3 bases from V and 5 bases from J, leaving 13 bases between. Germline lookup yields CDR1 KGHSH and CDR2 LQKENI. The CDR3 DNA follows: TGTGCCAGCTCACCGCCGGTTAGTGGGGAGACCCAGTACTTC. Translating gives CASSPPVSGETQYF.

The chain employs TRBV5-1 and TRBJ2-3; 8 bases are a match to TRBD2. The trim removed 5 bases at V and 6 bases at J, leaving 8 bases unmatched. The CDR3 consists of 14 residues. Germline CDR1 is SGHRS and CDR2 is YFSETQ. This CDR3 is CASRPGLGADTQYF. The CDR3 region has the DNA TGCGCCAGCAGGCCGGGACTAGGGGCGGATACGCAGTATTTT.

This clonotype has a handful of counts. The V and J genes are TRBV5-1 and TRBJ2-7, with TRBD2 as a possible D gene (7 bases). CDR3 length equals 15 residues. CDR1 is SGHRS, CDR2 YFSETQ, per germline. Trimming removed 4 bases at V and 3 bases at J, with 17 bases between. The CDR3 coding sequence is TGCGCCAGCAGCACCACGGGGGGCAACGACTACGAGCAGTACTTC. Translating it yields CASSTTGGNDYEQYF. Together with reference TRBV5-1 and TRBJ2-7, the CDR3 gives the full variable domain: KAGVTQTPRYLIKTRGQQVTLSCSPISGHRSVSWYQQTPGQGLQFLFEYFSETQRNKGNFPGRFSGRQFSNSRSEMNVSTLELGDSALYLCASSTTGGNDYEQYFGPGTRLTVT.

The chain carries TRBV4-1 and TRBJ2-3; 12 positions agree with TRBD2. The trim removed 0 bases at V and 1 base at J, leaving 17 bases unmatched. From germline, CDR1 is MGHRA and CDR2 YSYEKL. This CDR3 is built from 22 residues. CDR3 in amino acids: CASSQDLGRLAGAWRGTDTQYF. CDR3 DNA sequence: TGCGCCAGCAGCCAAGACCTAGGTCGACTAGCGGGAGCTTGGCGGGGCACAGATACGCAGTATTTT.

The DNA for the CDR3 is TGTGCCAGCATTCGGGGACAGGGGGCCAGGAGCTACACCTTC. Protein: CASIRGQGARSYTF. The rearrangement joins TRBV6-1 to TRBJ1-2; 12 bases agree with TRBD1. The V gene's germline CDR1 is MNHNS and CDR2 SASEGT. The CDR3 sequence is 14 residues long. V lost 7 bases to trimming and J lost 9 bases; unmatched junction nucleotides: 9.

CDR3: CASLSFDTQYF. The CDR3 nucleotides read TGTGCCAGCCTCTCATTCGATACGCAGTATTTT. The V call is TRBV2, the J call TRBJ2-3; D ambiguous. CDR1 and CDR2 from the germline V gene are SNHLY and FYNNEI. The V gene lost 8 bases and the J gene lost 6 bases, with 9 bases spanning the gap. The CDR3 consists of 11 residues. The whole variable domain, filled in from reference TRBV2 and TRBJ2-3, reads EPEVTQTPSHQVTQMGQEVILRCVPISNHLYFYWYRQILGQKVEFLVSFYNNEISEKSEIFDDQFSVERPDGSNFTLKIRSTKLEDSAMYFCASLSFDTQYFGPGTRLTVL.

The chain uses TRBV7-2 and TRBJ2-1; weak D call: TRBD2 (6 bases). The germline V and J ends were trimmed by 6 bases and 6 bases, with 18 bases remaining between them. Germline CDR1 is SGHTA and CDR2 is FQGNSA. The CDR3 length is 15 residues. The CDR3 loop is CASRETGGAFNEQFF. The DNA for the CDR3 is TGTGCCAGCAGGGAGACCGGCGGGGCCTTCAATGAGCAGTTCTTC.

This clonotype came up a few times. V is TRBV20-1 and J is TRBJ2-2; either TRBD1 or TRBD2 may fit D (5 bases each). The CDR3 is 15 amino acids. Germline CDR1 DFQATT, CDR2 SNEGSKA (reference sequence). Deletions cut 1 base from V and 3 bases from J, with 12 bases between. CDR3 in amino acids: CSARVGGTDTGELFF. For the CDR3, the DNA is TGCAGTGCTAGAGTTGGGGGAACTGACACCGGGGAGCTGTTTTTT.

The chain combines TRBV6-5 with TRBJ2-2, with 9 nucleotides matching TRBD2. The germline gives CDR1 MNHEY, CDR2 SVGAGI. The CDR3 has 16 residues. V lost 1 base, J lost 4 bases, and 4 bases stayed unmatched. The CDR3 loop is CASSYLAGGPTGELFF. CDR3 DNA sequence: TGTGCCAGCAGTTACTTGGCGGGAGGGCCCACCGGGGAGCTGTTTTTT.

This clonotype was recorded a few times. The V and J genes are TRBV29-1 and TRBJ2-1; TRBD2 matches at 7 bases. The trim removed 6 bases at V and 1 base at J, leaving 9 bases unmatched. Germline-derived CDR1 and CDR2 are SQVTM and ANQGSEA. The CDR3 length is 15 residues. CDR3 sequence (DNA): TGCAGCGTAACCGGGACTACCGAATCCTACAATGAGCAGTTCTTC. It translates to CSVTGTTESYNEQFF.

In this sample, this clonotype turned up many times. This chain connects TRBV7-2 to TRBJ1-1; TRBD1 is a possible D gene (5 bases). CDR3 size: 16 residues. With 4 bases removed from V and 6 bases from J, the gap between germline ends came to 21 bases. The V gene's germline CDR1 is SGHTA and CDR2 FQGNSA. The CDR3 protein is CASSSAGLPSGPEAFF. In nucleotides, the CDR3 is TGTGCCAGCAGCTCCGCAGGGCTCCCCTCGGGGCCTGAAGCTTTCTTT.

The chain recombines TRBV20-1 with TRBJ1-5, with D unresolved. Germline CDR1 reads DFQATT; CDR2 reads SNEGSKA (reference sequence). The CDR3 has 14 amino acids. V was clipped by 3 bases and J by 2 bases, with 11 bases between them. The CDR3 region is CSASLRAGNQPQHF. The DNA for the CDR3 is TGCAGTGCTAGCCTTAGGGCTGGCAATCAGCCCCAGCATTTT.

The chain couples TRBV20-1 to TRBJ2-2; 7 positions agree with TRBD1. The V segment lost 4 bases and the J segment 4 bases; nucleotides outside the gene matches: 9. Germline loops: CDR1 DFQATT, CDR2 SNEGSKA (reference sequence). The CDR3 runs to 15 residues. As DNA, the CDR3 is TGCAGTGCTAACATGGACAGGTTTAGCACCGGGGAGCTGTTTTTT. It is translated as CSANMDRFSTGELFF.

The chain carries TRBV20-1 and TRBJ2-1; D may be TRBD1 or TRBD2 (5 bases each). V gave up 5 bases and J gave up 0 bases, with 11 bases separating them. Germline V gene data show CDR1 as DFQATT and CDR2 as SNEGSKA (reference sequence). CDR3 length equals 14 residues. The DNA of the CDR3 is TGCAGTGCTTTTGGGGGAAGCTCCTACAATGAGCAGTTCTTC. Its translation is CSAFGGSSYNEQFF.

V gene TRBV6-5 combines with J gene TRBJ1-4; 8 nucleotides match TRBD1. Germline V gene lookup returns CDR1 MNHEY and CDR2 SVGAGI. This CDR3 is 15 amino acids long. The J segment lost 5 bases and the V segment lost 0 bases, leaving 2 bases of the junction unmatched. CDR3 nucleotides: TGTGCCAGCAGTTACTCAGACAGGGGAAATGAAAAACTGTTTTTT. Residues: CASSYSDRGNEKLFF.

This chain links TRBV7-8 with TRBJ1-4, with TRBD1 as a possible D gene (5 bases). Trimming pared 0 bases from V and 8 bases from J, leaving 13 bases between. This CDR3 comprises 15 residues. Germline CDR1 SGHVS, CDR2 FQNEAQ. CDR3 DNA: TGTGCCAGCAGCTTAGCAGGGAGTTGGGACGAAAAACTGTTTTTT. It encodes CASSLAGSWDEKLFF.

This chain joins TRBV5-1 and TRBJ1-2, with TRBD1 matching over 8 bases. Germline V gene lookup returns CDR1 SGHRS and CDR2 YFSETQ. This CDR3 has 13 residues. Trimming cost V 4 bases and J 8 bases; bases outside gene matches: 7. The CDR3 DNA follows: TGCGCCAGCAGCCCGACAGGGGATAAAGGCTACACCTTC. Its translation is CASSPTGDKGYTF.

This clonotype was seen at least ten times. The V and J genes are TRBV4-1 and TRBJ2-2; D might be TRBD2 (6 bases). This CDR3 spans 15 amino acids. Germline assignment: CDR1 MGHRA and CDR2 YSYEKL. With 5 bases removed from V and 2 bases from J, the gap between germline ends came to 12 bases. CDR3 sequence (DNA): TGCGCCAGCAGCAGAACCGGGAGCAACACCGGGGAGCTGTTTTTT. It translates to CASSRTGSNTGELFF.

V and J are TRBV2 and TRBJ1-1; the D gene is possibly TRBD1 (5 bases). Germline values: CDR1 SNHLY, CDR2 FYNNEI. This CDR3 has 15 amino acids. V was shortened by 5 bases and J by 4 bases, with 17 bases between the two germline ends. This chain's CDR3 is CASSPRAGGGTEAFF. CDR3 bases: TGTGCCAGCAGTCCAAGGGCCGGGGGTGGCACTGAAGCTTTCTTT.

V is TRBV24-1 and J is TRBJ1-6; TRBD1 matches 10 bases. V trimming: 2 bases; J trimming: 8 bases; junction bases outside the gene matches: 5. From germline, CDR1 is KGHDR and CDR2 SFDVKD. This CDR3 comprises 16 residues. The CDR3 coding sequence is TGTGCCACCAGTGATTCGGGACAGGGGCCCTATTCACCCCTCCACTTT. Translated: CATSDSGQGPYSPLHF.